Sequencing of this T cell receptor beta chain was carried out in a study of T cells in Graves' hyperthyroidism and ophthalmopathy. General study findings and limits: The model made its ophthalmopathy prediction, and onset followed a median approximately six months later. By a 13 V-J model, ophthalmopathy was set apart from stable hyperthyroidism.

TCR beta CDR3 region amplification was performed from RNA transcripts. Researchers ran a first-round RT-PCR on the TCR CDR3 using the HTBI primer set. In TCRdb, the multiplex PCR reads were re-called with MiXCR into one record per CDR3 protein. The table lists 350,000 to 400,000 distinct CDR3 sequences, 15% of them singletons. Extraction of PBMCs used 10 ml of fresh peripheral blood. The sample holds many counts of this clonotype. The target antigen is unknown. Trimming pared 7 bases from V and 5 bases from J, leaving 14 bases between. Germline loops: CDR1 SNHLY, CDR2 FYNNEI. The length of the CDR3 is 13 residues.

The receptor was derived from a woman aged 25 to 39 with Graves' hyperthyroidism. The chain uses TRBV2 and TRBJ2-5; D perhaps matches TRBD2 (6 bases). Sequences were obtained from blood. The CDR3 region is CASKWRAGETQYF. For the CDR3, the DNA is TGTGCCAGCAAATGGAGGGCAGGGGAGACCCAGTACTTC. Based on the CDR3 plus reference TRBV2 and TRBJ2-5, the full variable domain is EPEVTQTPSHQVTQMGQEVILRCVPISNHLYFYWYRQILGQKVEFLVSFYNNEISEKSEIFDDQFSVERPDGSNFTLKIRSTKLEDSAMYFCASKWRAGETQYFGPGTRLLVL.